This T cell receptor beta chain was recovered during a study of blood T cell repertoires in COVID-19. Overall study context: From T cells, B-cell-depleted T cells, or PBMCs came the material, which was cDNA or gDNA.

Generated by immunoSEQ multiplex PCR, the TCRdb table keeps only in-frame clones and is missing some. The top ten clones hold 2.5% to 3% of a sample with about 140,000 clones, 85% of them seen once. The CDR3 is 15 residues long. V lost 6 bases and J lost 4; bases outside the gene matches: 10. Germline-derived CDR1 and CDR2 are MDHEN and SYDVKM. This sequence was found in a man aged 50 to 60 with acute or convalescent COVID-19. The rearrangement joins TRBV28 to TRBJ1-2; 8 bases map to TRBD1. The sample comprised peripheral blood. CDR3 residues: CASSPGQEGAYGYTF. As DNA, the CDR3 is TGTGCCAGCAGCCCGGGACAGGAGGGGGCCTATGGCTACACCTTC.